The subject of this entry is one T cell receptor (beta chain). Some clones are missing from TCRdb's copy, which holds only in-frame ones; the method was immunoSEQ multiplex PCR. The table includes roughly 64,000 clones, approximately 91% detected once. The sample originates from a study of T cell changes during pregnancy in multiple sclerosis. The CDR3 runs to 12 residues. Germline lookup yields CDR1 SNHLY and CDR2 FYNNEI. Deletions cut 3 bases from V and 6 bases from J, with 8 bases between. The input for sequencing was peripheral blood, taken in the second trimester of pregnancy. The rearrangement joins TRBV2 to TRBJ2-5; tentative D call: TRBD1 (5 bases). This TCR was recovered from a female donor with multiple sclerosis, enrolled in a pregnancy study. This CDR3 is CASSEQGQTQYF. CDR3 nucleotides: TGTGCCAGCAGTGAGCAGGGTCAGACCCAGTACTTC.